The clone carrying this TCR beta chain was seen ten or more times. Its matching antigen is unknown. The CDR3 runs to 16 residues. Germline-derived CDR1 and CDR2 are SGHTS and YDEGEE. The trim removed 3 bases at V and 3 bases at J, leaving 10 bases unmatched. The use of genomic DNA as template underpinned the TCR beta VDJ and CDR3 profiling. TCRdb fed the reads into MiXCR, producing one record per CDR3 protein. This sample yields under 350,000 distinct CDR3 sequences, of which approximately 57% are seen a single time; 7% to 9% belongs to the top ten. The sample is drawn from a study of CD8+CD57+ T cells in acquired aplastic anemia. Background on the study: The sorted CD4+ and CD8+ cells yielded an average approximately 3.2 ug of DNA. The study, taken as a whole, reports: Controls did not differ significantly from patients in CD8+ Simpson's diversity. Found in both controls and patients were twenty-nine CD8+ CDR3 sequences.

This chain links TRBV5-8 with TRBJ1-2; 8 bases fit TRBD1. This sequence was found in a human donor with severe aplastic anemia or a healthy control (not recorded which). Sequencing input: sorted CD4+, CD8+, or CD8+CD57+ T cells (not recorded which) from PBMCs. The CDR3 loop reads CASSWGRGQGDYGYTF. DNA of the CDR3: TGTGCCAGCAGCTGGGGCCGAGGACAGGGAGACTATGGCTACACCTTC.